The rows below give T cell receptor beta chains drawn from one sample of a study of T-cell reconstitution after alpha-beta-depleted transplantation in children. MiXCR was run by TCRdb on the PCR reads, yielding one entry per CDR3 protein. Of 210,000 or so distinct CDR3 sequences listed, roughly 11% are singletons. The material sequenced was PBMCs, taken before TCRalphabeta/CD19-depleted stem cell transplant. The receptors here all came from a child younger than two with acute myeloid leukemia, due to receive a stem cell transplant. CDR3s include the opening cysteine and the closing phenylalanine or tryptophan. D genes are given only for firm matches. Clone size is stated in some rows and not others, as once, few, many or a class when expanded.

d_gene: TRBD1
j_gene: TRBJ2-1
v_gene: TRBV9
abundance: many
CDR3aa: CASSVVDRGSYNEQFF
CDR3nt: TGTGCCAGCAGCGTAGTGGACAGGGGAAGTTACAATGAGCAGTTCTTC

d_gene: -
j_gene: TRBJ2-1
v_gene: TRBV6-4
abundance: many
CDR3aa: CASSDQVNNEQFF
CDR3nt: TGTGCCAGCAGTGACCAGGTCAACAATGAGCAGTTCTTC

d_gene: -
j_gene: TRBJ2-7
v_gene: TRBV20-1
abundance: many
CDR3aa: CSGRETYEQYF
CDR3nt: TGCAGTGGACGGGAGACCTACGAGCAGTACTTC

d_gene: TRBD1
j_gene: TRBJ1-2
v_gene: TRBV7-3
abundance: many
CDR3aa: CASSSQGAREYTF
CDR3nt: TGTGCCAGCAGCTCACAGGGGGCTCGGGAGTACACCTTC

d_gene: -
j_gene: TRBJ1-2
v_gene: TRBV29-1
abundance: many
CDR3aa: CSARTDLAYGYTF
CDR3nt: TGCAGCGCAAGGACAGATCTCGCCTATGGCTACACCTTC

d_gene: -
j_gene: TRBJ1-5
v_gene: TRBV10-3
abundance: -
CDR3aa: CAISVQDNQPQHF
CDR3nt: TGTGCCATCAGTGTCCAGGACAATCAGCCCCAGCATTTT

d_gene: TRBD2
j_gene: TRBJ2-1
v_gene: TRBV30
abundance: many
CDR3aa: CAWSGSGGYNEQFF
CDR3nt: TGTGCCTGGAGTGGGAGCGGGGGCTACAATGAGCAGTTCTTC

d_gene: -
j_gene: TRBJ1-1
v_gene: TRBV7-6
abundance: -
CDR3aa: CASSLVDGSEAFF
CDR3nt: TGTGCCAGCAGCTTAGTGGATGGGTCTGAAGCTTTCTTT

d_gene: -
j_gene: TRBJ1-6
v_gene: TRBV12-3/TRBV12-4
abundance: many
CDR3aa: CASQGSYNSPLHF
CDR3nt: TGTGCCAGCCAGGGCTCCTATAATTCACCCCTCCACTTT

d_gene: -
j_gene: TRBJ1-5
v_gene: TRBV19
abundance: many
CDR3aa: CASSRQGFGNQPQHF
CDR3nt: TGTGCCAGTAGTAGGCAGGGCTTTGGCAATCAGCCCCAGCATTTT

d_gene: -
j_gene: TRBJ2-1
v_gene: TRBV5-1
abundance: many
CDR3aa: CASSFDYNEQFF
CDR3nt: TGCGCCAGCAGCTTCGACTACAATGAGCAGTTCTTC

d_gene: TRBD2
j_gene: TRBJ2-4
v_gene: TRBV12-5
abundance: many
CDR3aa: CASGPGLAGGNIQYF
CDR3nt: TGTGCTAGTGGTCCCGGTTTAGCGGGAGGAAACATTCAGTACTTC

d_gene: -
j_gene: TRBJ1-1
v_gene: TRBV7-4
abundance: many
CDR3aa: CASGGEPAAFF
CDR3nt: TGTGCCAGCGGGGGGGAGCCAGCGGCTTTCTTT

d_gene: TRBD1
j_gene: TRBJ2-1
v_gene: TRBV24-1
abundance: -
CDR3aa: CATSGPTGAGGPYNEQFF
CDR3nt: TGTGCCACCAGTGGCCCAACAGGGGCAGGAGGTCCCTACAATGAGCAGTTCTTC

d_gene: -
j_gene: TRBJ2-7
v_gene: TRBV7-9
abundance: -
CDR3aa: CASSLPDEQYF
CDR3nt: TGTGCCAGCAGCTTACCGGACGAGCAGTACTTC

d_gene: TRBD2
j_gene: TRBJ2-3
v_gene: TRBV10-3
abundance: many
CDR3aa: CAISELAGGLLTDTQYF
CDR3nt: TGTGCCATCAGTGAGCTAGCGGGAGGGCTACTCACAGATACGCAGTATTTT